The 27 T cell receptor beta chains presented below share a single source sample, sequenced in a study of regulatory T cells in long-lasting Graves disease (dated by TCRdb to about 2021). Library construction relied on multiplex PCR. The listed sequencing device is Illumina HiSeq 4000. To build TCR beta libraries, CDR3 regions were amplified by Arm-PCR using iRepertoire HTBI primers. The public reads were run again by TCRdb, first through fastp at Q25 and then through MiXCR, and only productive beta chains were kept. Each record represents a unique CDR3 protein, reported with the most common genes and DNA among its rows. The sample table shows 500,000 to 700,000 distinct CDR3 sequences, and 16% are seen once. The ten largest clones capture 18% of the sample. The label giving this sample's time point can be read as: newly diagnosed GD, antithyroid drugs for less than 3 months. For both TCR sequencing and RNA sequencing, RNA was extracted from PBMCs using TRIzol.

This sample also appeared in a second study, on T cells in Graves' hyperthyroidism and ophthalmopathy.

Sequencing was performed on peripheral blood mononuclear cells (PBMCs), taken at new diagnosis, from a patient treated with antithyroid drugs. Receptors originate from a woman in her thirties with Graves disease. Donor details come from another sample of the same person, matched by shared clones.

This clonotype came up a few times. The V and J genes are TRBV5-1 and TRBJ2-7; possibly TRBD1 for D (6 bases). The CDR3 runs 14 residues. Germline CDR1 reads SGHRS; CDR2 reads YFSETQ. V was trimmed by 4 bases and J by 2 bases, leaving 13 bases between them. DNA for the CDR3: TGCGCCAGCAGCCGCGGACAGATCGCCTACGAGCAGTACTTC. Translated, it gives CASSRGQIAYEQYF.

There are many counts of this clonotype. V gene TRBV12-3 or TRBV12-4 combines with J gene TRBJ2-7; D is perhaps TRBD2 (6 bases). Trimming shortened V by 6 bases and J by 3 bases, and 15 bases separated the two germline ends. This CDR3 spans 14 amino acids. The CDR3 DNA follows: TGTGCCAGCAGCCCACACGGAGGGGACTACGAGCAGTACTTC. This sequence encodes CASSPHGGDYEQYF.

With respect to this clonotype: This clone may be a read error of a much larger clone one base away. The rearrangement joins TRBV11-2 to TRBJ2-5, with TRBD1 matching over 7 bases. Germline V lookup: CDR1 SGHAT, CDR2 FQNNGV. With 5 bases clipped from V and 7 bases from J, the junction kept 13 bases outside the gene matches. This CDR3 has 15 residues. This CDR3 reads CASSPTGNGEGTQYF. The CDR3 DNA reads as TGTGCCAGCAGCCCGACAGGGAATGGTGAGGGGACCCAGTACTTC.

The V call is TRBV11-2, the J call TRBJ1-6, with 7 bases aligning to TRBD1. CDR3 length: 16 amino acids. Germline CDR1 and CDR2: SGHAT and FQNNGV. V lost 5 bases and J lost 8; bases outside the gene matches: 12. DNA of the CDR3: TGTGCCAGCAGCCCACAGGGGCGAGGGTGGGATTCACCCCTCCACTTT. Amino acids: CASSPQGRGWDSPLHF.

This clonotype was recorded at least ten times. CDR3 bases: TGTGCCAGCAGGCTATACAGGGATAATCAGCCCCAGCATTTT. It translates to CASRLYRDNQPQHF. This chain uses TRBV6-1 with TRBJ1-5, with D possibly being TRBD1 (6 bases). The germline V gene has CDR1 MNHNS and CDR2 SASEGT. The V and J ends lost 6 bases and 4 bases respectively, with 13 bases between them. The CDR3 is 14 amino acids.

The chain combines TRBV7-2 with TRBJ2-2; TRBD2 matches 7 bases. Per germline, CDR1 SGHTA and CDR2 FQGNSA. CDR3 length: 15 amino acids. The trim removed 1 base at V and 13 bases at J, leaving 12 bases unmatched. The CDR3 DNA reads TGTGCCAGCAGCTTAGAACTAGCGACCGGAGGGTCGCTGTTTTTT. Amino acid sequence: CASSLELATGGSLFF. Combining the CDR3 with reference TRBV7-2 and TRBJ2-2 gives the whole variable domain GAGVSQSPSNKVTEKGKDVELRCDPISGHTALYWYRQSLGQGLEFLIYFQGNSAPDKSGLPSDRFSAERTGGSVSTLTIQRTQQEDSAVYLCASSLELATGGSLFFGEGSRLTVL.

This clonotype was seen many times. The CDR3 coding sequence is TGTGCCAGCAGTTTAGGGGGGAGGTTCCAAGAGACCCAGTACTTC. As protein: CASSLGGRFQETQYF. The V and J genes are TRBV12-3 or TRBV12-4 and TRBJ2-5, with a tentative D call TRBD2 (6 bases). The CDR3 contains 15 residues. The V and J ends lost 1 base and 1 base respectively, with 10 bases between them.

The chain has TRBV2 and TRBJ2-1; D not resolved. The CDR3 length is 15 residues. Germline V gives CDR1 SNHLY, CDR2 FYNNEI. Deletions cut 4 bases from V and 5 bases from J, with 15 bases between. The CDR3: CASSAEGLINNEQFF. DNA of the CDR3: TGTGCCAGCAGTGCTGAAGGCCTCATAAACAATGAGCAGTTCTTC.

There are a few counts of this clonotype. This chain connects TRBV11-2 to TRBJ2-2; 13 bases fit TRBD2. Germline V CDR1 and CDR2: SGHAT, FQNNGV. The CDR3 is 18 amino acids. Trimming at V came to 6 bases and at J to 5 bases, leaving 12 bases not matched to a gene. CDR3 protein: CASRRTSGSLFLTGELFF. The CDR3 region has the DNA TGTGCCAGCAGACGGACTAGCGGGAGTTTATTTCTAACCGGGGAGCTGTTTTTT.

Comments on this clonotype: A much bigger clone sits one base away, suggesting this may be a read error. J is TRBJ1-5 and V is TRBV9; possibly TRBD1 for D (5 bases). The CDR3 spans 14 residues. The V end lost 4 bases, the J end lost 2 bases, and 10 bases lay between the germline ends. Germline V gene lookup returns CDR1 SGDLS and CDR2 YYNGEE. This CDR3 reads CASSRGRGNQPQHF. CDR3 nucleotide sequence: TGTGCCAGCAGCCGGGGACGGGGCAATCAGCCCCAGCATTTT.

This clonotype was detected ten times or more. This chain joins TRBV2 and TRBJ1-3, with D unclear. Trimming took 6 bases from V and 4 from J, leaving 16 bases between them. Looked up from germline, CDR1 is SNHLY and CDR2 is FYNNEI. This CDR3 is 15 amino acids long. The CDR3 coding sequence is TGTGCCAGCAGGGCTGGACGGGCAAGGGGAAACACCATATATTTT. It encodes CASRAGRARGNTIYF.

As concerns this clonotype: A much bigger clone sits one base away, suggesting this may be a read error. V and J are TRBV10-3 and TRBJ1-5, with D tentatively TRBD1 (5 bases). Trimming pared 4 bases from V and 3 bases from J, leaving 16 bases between. The germline V gene encodes CDR1 ENHRY and CDR2 SYGVKD. The CDR3 extends over 16 amino acids. The CDR3 loop is CAISGSWTRTNQPQHF. Written as DNA, the CDR3 is TGTGCCATCAGTGGATCTTGGACAAGGACCAATCAGCCCCAGCATTTT.

The V call is TRBV18, the J call TRBJ2-1; 7 bases fit TRBD1. There are 14 residues in the CDR3. Germline assignment: CDR1 KGHSH and CDR2 LQKENI. Losses at the gene ends were 1 base for V and 8 bases for J; bases not matched to a gene: 5. The CDR3 DNA follows: TGTGCCAGCTCACCACAGGGGGCTCAGGATGAGCAGTTCTTC. It yields the protein CASSPQGAQDEQFF.

At least ten counts were recorded for this clonotype. This chain uses TRBV11-2 with TRBJ2-3; D is possibly TRBD1 (5 bases). V lost 4 bases and J lost 0, with 11 bases in between. The CDR3 is made up of 15 amino acids. Germline values: CDR1 SGHAT, CDR2 FQNNGV. The CDR3 protein is CASSYRWDSTDTQYF. The DNA of the CDR3 is TGTGCCAGCAGCTACAGGTGGGATAGCACAGATACGCAGTATTTT. The whole variable domain, remainder taken from reference TRBV11-2 and TRBJ2-3, is EAGVAQSPRYKIIEKRQSVAFWCNPISGHATLYWYQQILGQGPKLLIQFQNNGVVDDSQLPKDRFSAERLKGVDSTLKIQPAKLEDSAVYLCASSYRWDSTDTQYFGPGTRLTVL.

This clonotype was recorded many times. The chain employs TRBV28 and TRBJ2-5, with D perhaps matching TRBD2 (7 bases). V lost 7 bases to trimming and J lost 4 bases, with 25 bases between them. The CDR3 has 17 amino acids. Germline CDR1 reads MDHEN; CDR2 reads SYDVKM. CDR3 in DNA: TGTGCCAGCACTACGAATAGGGGGGGGGGCGCGTCAGAGACCCAGTACTTC. Its protein product is CASTTNRGGGASETQYF.

This clonotype was observed at least ten times. The chain uses TRBV6-2 or TRBV6-3 and TRBJ2-1, with TRBD2 matching over 7 bases. Germline V gene data show CDR1 as MNHEY and CDR2 as SVGEGT. The CDR3 covers 15 residues. The V gene end was trimmed by 7 bases and the J gene end by 6 bases; junction bases not matched to a gene: 12. CDR3 protein: CASNKGQGRANEQFF. The CDR3, as DNA: TGTGCCAGCAACAAAGGCCAAGGGAGGGCCAATGAGCAGTTCTTC.

The chain combines TRBV7-9 with TRBJ2-3, with D perhaps TRBD2 (5 bases). Trimming took off 5 bases at V and 0 bases at J, with 12 bases between the two ends. Germline V gene sequence: CDR1 SEHNR, CDR2 FQNEAQ (reference sequence). The CDR3 sequence is 15 residues long. The CDR3 sequence: CASSLDGKSTDTQYF. The CDR3 nucleotides are TGTGCCAGCAGCCTTGACGGGAAGAGCACAGATACGCAGTATTTT.

This clonotype was recorded many times. V and J are TRBV20-1 and TRBJ1-2; D may be TRBD1 (6 bases). Trimming left V 6 bases short and J 7 bases short, with 18 bases between. This CDR3 spans 13 amino acids. Per the germline V gene, CDR1 is DFQATT and CDR2 is SNEGSKA (reference sequence). As DNA, the CDR3 is TGCAGTGCCCGAGAGGGAGCAGGGGTTGGCTACACCTTC. This encodes CSAREGAGVGYTF.

V gene TRBV7-6 combines with J gene TRBJ1-3, with 7 positions matching TRBD1. Germline CDR1 reads SGHVS; CDR2 reads FNYEAQ. J was trimmed by 4 bases and V by 5 bases; bases with no gene match: 11. The CDR3 contains 16 residues. CDR3 sequence: CASSPRTGVSGNTIYF. DNA for the CDR3: TGTGCCAGCAGCCCTCGGACAGGCGTGAGCGGAAACACCATATATTTT.

This clonotype came up many times. The chain employs TRBV3-1 and TRBJ2-1; possible D gene TRBD1, 5 bases. There are 13 residues in the CDR3. V gave up 3 bases and J gave up 8 bases, with 11 bases separating them. Germline values: CDR1 LGHDT, CDR2 YNNKEL (reference sequence). CDR3 sequence: CASSHTLRDEQFF. For the CDR3, the DNA is TGTGCCAGCAGCCATACGCTCAGGGATGAGCAGTTCTTC.

This clonotype showed up just a few times. This chain links TRBV28 with TRBJ2-7; possibly TRBD2 for D (6 bases). With 7 bases removed from V and 5 bases from J, the gap between germline ends came to 15 bases. Per germline, CDR1 MDHEN and CDR2 SYDVKM. This CDR3 has 13 amino acids. For the CDR3, the DNA is TGTGCCAGCATCCGACTAGGATTACACGAGCAGTACTTC. Translated, it gives CASIRLGLHEQYF.

This clonotype was seen repeatedly, ten times or more. The V gene is TRBV29-1, the J gene TRBJ1-2; D call uncertain. CDR3 size: 14 residues. V was pared by 4 bases and J by 1 base, with 13 bases between. The germline gives CDR1 SQVTM, CDR2 ANQGSEA. The CDR3 bases are TGCAGCGTTGTCCTTCCAGGACTTAACTATGGCTACACCTTC. Its protein is CSVVLPGLNYGYTF.

V usage is TRBV2 and J usage is TRBJ1-3, with D possibly being TRBD1 (6 bases). The germline V gene has CDR1 SNHLY and CDR2 FYNNEI. This CDR3 spans 14 amino acids. V gave up 5 bases and J gave up 9 bases, with 17 bases separating them. CDR3 bases: TGTGCCAGCAGTTTAAGTCAGGGGAGGCCCACCATATATTTT. Protein sequence: CASSLSQGRPTIYF.

The rearrangement joins TRBV14 to TRBJ2-7; 7 bases align to TRBD2. V shed 1 base, J shed 9 bases, and the junction held 9 bases outside the gene matches. CDR1 and CDR2 (germline): SGHDN, FVKESK. The CDR3 length is 14 residues. The CDR3 sequence is CASSQGGGEFGQYF. The DNA for the CDR3 is TGTGCCAGCAGCCAAGGCGGGGGAGAATTCGGGCAGTACTTC.

In its sample, this clonotype was seen many times. The chain has TRBV28 and TRBJ1-3; a weak D match, TRBD1 (6 bases). Germline V gives CDR1 MDHEN, CDR2 SYDVKM. The CDR3 has 16 amino acids. The ends were cut back, 10 bases at V and 0 bases at J, with 19 bases in the middle. CDR3 loop: CATQTGGLYSGNTIYF. CDR3 nucleotides: TGTGCCACCCAGACGGGGGGCCTTTACTCTGGAAACACCATATATTTT.

The sample holds a few counts of this clonotype. The rearrangement uses TRBV5-4 and TRBJ2-7; 7 bases match TRBD1. Germline V gene lookup returns CDR1 SGHNT and CDR2 YYREEE (reference sequence). This CDR3 spans 16 amino acids. V was clipped by 4 bases and J by 5 bases; unmatched bases: 15. CDR3 residues: CASSQRGKGAFDEQYF. DNA for the CDR3: TGTGCCAGCAGCCAACGAGGAAAGGGGGCGTTCGACGAGCAGTACTTC.

This clonotype was recorded once. This sequence may be a read error, since a much larger clone differs from it by one base. This chain uses TRBV20-1 with TRBJ2-3; no reliable D call. V lost 0 bases and J lost 1, with 11 bases in between. There are 15 residues in the CDR3. The V gene's germline CDR1 is DFQATT and CDR2 SNEGSKA (reference sequence). Written as DNA, the CDR3 is TGCAGTGCTAGAGATTGGCGCAGGTGCACAGATACGCAGTATTTT. This translates into CSARDWRRCTDTQYF.